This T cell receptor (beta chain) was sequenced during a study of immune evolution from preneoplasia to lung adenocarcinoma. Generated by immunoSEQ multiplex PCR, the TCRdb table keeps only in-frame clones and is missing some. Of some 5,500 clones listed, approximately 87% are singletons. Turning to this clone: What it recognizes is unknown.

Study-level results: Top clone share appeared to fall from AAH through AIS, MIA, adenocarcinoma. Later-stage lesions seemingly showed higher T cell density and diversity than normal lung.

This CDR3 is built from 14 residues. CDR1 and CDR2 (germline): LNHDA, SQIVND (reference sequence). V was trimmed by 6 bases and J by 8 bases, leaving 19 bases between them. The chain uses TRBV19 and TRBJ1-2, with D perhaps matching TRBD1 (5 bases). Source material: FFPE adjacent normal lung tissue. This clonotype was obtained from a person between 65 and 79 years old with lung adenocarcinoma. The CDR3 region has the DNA TGTGCCAGTAGGTATCCCCGGGACCGGGGAGGCTACACCTTC. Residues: CASRYPRDRGGYTF.